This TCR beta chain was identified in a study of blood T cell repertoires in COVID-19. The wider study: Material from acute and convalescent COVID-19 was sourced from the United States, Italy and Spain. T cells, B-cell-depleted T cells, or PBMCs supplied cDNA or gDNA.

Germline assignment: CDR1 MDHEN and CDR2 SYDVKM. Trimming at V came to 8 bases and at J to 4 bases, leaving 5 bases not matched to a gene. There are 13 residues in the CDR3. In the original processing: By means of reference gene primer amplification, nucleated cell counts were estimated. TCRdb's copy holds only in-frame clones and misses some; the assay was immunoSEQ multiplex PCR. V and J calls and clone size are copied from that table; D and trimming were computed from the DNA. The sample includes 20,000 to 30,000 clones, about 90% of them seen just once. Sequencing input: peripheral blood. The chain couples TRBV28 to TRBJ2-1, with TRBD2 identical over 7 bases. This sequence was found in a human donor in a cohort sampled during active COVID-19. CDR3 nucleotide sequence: TGTGCCAGCGTTGGGGGGGTATACAATGAGCAGTTCTTC. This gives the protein CASVGGVYNEQFF.